Detailed here is one T cell receptor (beta chain). The clone's antigen remains unknown. Base-call qualities are not available, and no considerably larger clone is one nucleotide away. The CDR3 holds 15 amino acids from the cysteine to the phenylalanine. CDR3 DNA is the only sequence kept; it has 45 bases, read in frame from the first base. From the germline V gene, CDR1 is SGHAT and CDR2 is FQNNGV. Cut back by 4 bases and 2 bases, the V and J ends lie 13 bases apart. The sequencer was an Illumina HiSeq 1500. In-frame beta chains were kept once TCRdb had trimmed the public reads at Q25 with fastp and called clones with MiXCR. Records with the same CDR3 protein are collapsed into one entry carrying the most frequent genes and DNA. This sample is represented by roughly 500,000 distinct CDR3 sequences; about 39% of them were singletons. Jointly, the top ten make up approximately 40% of the sample. The sample belongs to a study of T cell repertoires in cytomegalovirus infection (dated by TCRdb to the late 2010s). Broadly, across the study: Recently identified HLA-C-restricted CMV epitopes, whose presentation resists viral immunomodulation, were targeted by peptide stimulations together with well-studied HLA-B-restricted epitopes. Because public TCR beta signatures pointed to carriage of CMV infection together with the matching HLA type, the HLA type of each donor mattered for the analysis.

General study outcomes and caveats: The ex vivo response was dominated by HLA-C-restricted CMV-specific TCR beta clonotypes, which also provided the single most frequent clonotype in two of eight donors. In both this cohort and an independent roughly 360-donor cohort, the cumulative frequency of public TCR beta family members distinguished carriers of CMV infection plus the relevant HLA type.

Interpreted using the paper, the treatment or condition label stands for: in vitro stimulation with specific CMV peptide epitopes to enrich CMV-specific T cells. This chain is built from TRBV11-2 and TRBJ2-3, with the D segment identity uncertain. This TCR was recovered from a human donor in good health (CMV status not recorded). Some clones in this sample may be carry-over from other donors' samples. The starting material was cultured PBMCs, obtained from culture after CMV antigen stimulation. CDR3 loop: CASSSRFENTDTQYF. DNA sequence: TGTGCCAGCAGCTCCCGGTTTGAAAACACAGATACGCAGTATTTT.